The 30 T cell receptor beta chains below were found in one sample sequenced in a study of Graves' ophthalmopathy and Graves' hyperthyroidism. RNA served as the template for amplifying TCR beta CDR3 regions. First-round RT-PCR with HTBI primers preceded a second-round multiplex PCR. One entry per CDR3 protein, called by TCRdb with MiXCR from the multiplex PCR reads. The sample lists 200,000 to 250,000 distinct CDR3 sequences; roughly 21% were seen once. Sequencing input: peripheral blood. Receptors were obtained from a woman aged 45-59 years with Graves' ophthalmopathy.

This clonotype was observed a few times. CDR3: CASSQEVWTNEETQYF. CDR3 nucleotide sequence: TGTGCCAGCAGCCAAGAAGTTTGGACAAATGAAGAGACCCAGTACTTC. The chain recombines TRBV3-1 with TRBJ2-5, with D perhaps TRBD1 (5 bases). The CDR3 is 16 amino acids. Trimming took 0 bases from V and 3 from J, leaving 14 bases between them. Germline CDR1 LGHDT, CDR2 YNNKEL (reference sequence).

The chain has TRBV7-6 and TRBJ2-7; D could derive from TRBD1 or TRBD2 (5 bases each). The CDR3 runs to 17 residues. CDR1 is SGHVS and CDR2 is FNYEAQ in the germline V gene. V lost 4 bases and J 0 bases, leaving 19 bases between the germline ends. The CDR3 protein is CASSSRGEGSYSYEQYF. DNA for the CDR3: TGTGCCAGCAGCTCGAGGGGTGAGGGGTCCTACTCCTACGAGCAGTACTTC.

This clonotype was counted a few times. The chain carries TRBV19 and TRBJ1-1; D uncertain. The CDR3 extends over 13 amino acids. V gave up 5 bases and J gave up 4 bases, with 11 bases separating them. Germline lookup yields CDR1 LNHDA and CDR2 SQIVND (reference sequence). The CDR3 DNA reads as TGTGCCAGTAGTGCCACATCGCGCACTGAAGCTTTCTTT. This encodes CASSATSRTEAFF.

In its sample, this clonotype was seen many times. The rearrangement uses TRBV7-2 and TRBJ2-2, with D perhaps TRBD1 (6 bases). Trimming shortened V by 5 bases and J by 2 bases, and 15 bases separated the two germline ends. This CDR3 has 16 residues. Germline V gene lookup returns CDR1 SGHTA and CDR2 FQGNSA. CDR3: CASSHPGTQNTGELFF. CDR3 DNA: TGTGCCAGCAGCCATCCGGGGACACAAAACACCGGGGAGCTGTTTTTT.

This clonotype showed up many times. V usage is TRBV7-3 and J usage is TRBJ1-1; D ambiguous. The CDR3 length is 10 residues. Deletions cut 5 bases from V and 9 bases from J, with 7 bases between. CDR1 is SGHTA, CDR2 FQGTGA, per germline. In DNA, the CDR3 is TGTGCCAGCAGCAATACCCAAGCTTTCTTT. It encodes CASSNTQAFF.

The chain is built from TRBV12-3 or TRBV12-4 and TRBJ1-6; maybe TRBD1 (6 bases). Trimming removed 4 bases at V and 9 bases at J, with 19 bases between. The CDR3 length is 16 residues. CDR3 sequence: CASSSTGTGVGSPLHF. The CDR3 nucleotides read TGTGCCAGCAGTTCGACAGGCACAGGAGTAGGTTCACCCCTCCACTTT.

This chain uses TRBV7-9 with TRBJ1-1, with D perhaps TRBD1 (6 bases). V dropped 7 bases and J dropped 1 base, with 16 bases sitting between them. CDR1 SEHNR and CDR2 FQNEAQ come from the germline V gene (reference sequence). The CDR3 contains 15 residues. The CDR3 region is CASTPEQGPNTEAFF. The CDR3 DNA reads as TGTGCCAGCACCCCGGAACAGGGACCGAACACTGAAGCTTTCTTT.

This clonotype appeared many times. For the CDR3, the DNA is TGTGCCAGCAGCGTTGGGTTCGGCAACTATGGCTACACCTTC. Translating gives CASSVGFGNYGYTF. The chain joins TRBV9 to TRBJ1-2; no clear D gene. The V gene's germline CDR1 is SGDLS and CDR2 YYNGEE. The germline V and J ends were trimmed by 2 bases and 2 bases, with 10 bases remaining between them. The CDR3 is 14 residues long. The whole variable domain, remainder taken from reference TRBV9 and TRBJ1-2, is DSGVTQTPKHLITATGQRVTLRCSPRSGDLSVYWYQQSLDQGLQFLIQYYNGEERAKGNILERFSAQQFPDLHSELNLSSLELGDSALYFCASSVGFGNYGYTFGSGTRLTVV.

In its sample, this clonotype was seen many times. The V call is TRBV7-3, the J call TRBJ2-6; weak D call: TRBD2 (7 bases). The CDR3 extends over 17 amino acids. The germline V gene encodes CDR1 SGHTA and CDR2 FQGTGA. The germline V and J ends were trimmed by 5 bases and 0 bases, with 14 bases remaining between them. The CDR3: CASSPQGGGSGANVLTF. CDR3 DNA sequence: TGTGCCAGCAGCCCACAGGGCGGGGGCTCTGGGGCCAACGTCCTGACTTTC. The full variable domain, its missing parts supplied by reference TRBV7-3 and TRBJ2-6, is GAGVSQTPSNKVTEKGKYVELRCDPISGHTALYWYRQSLGQGPEFLIYFQGTGAADDSGLPNDRFFAVRPEGSVSTLKIQRTERGDSAVYLCASSPQGGGSGANVLTFGAGSRLTVL.

This clonotype has a count of ten or more. This sequence joins TRBV12-3 or TRBV12-4 and TRBJ2-5; the match to TRBD1 covers 9 bases. The CDR3 covers 13 residues. V lost 5 bases and J lost 4; bases outside the gene matches: 2. CDR3 DNA sequence: TGTGCCAGCAGTCTGGACAGGGGAGAGACCCAGTACTTC. Protein product: CASSLDRGETQYF.

This clonotype was seen many times. This chain uses TRBV12-3 or TRBV12-4 with TRBJ2-7; D unresolved. The CDR3 is 13 amino acids. The V end lost 5 bases, the J end lost 7 bases, and 15 bases lay between the germline ends. CDR3 protein: CASSLPGGSEQYF. CDR3 nucleotides: TGTGCCAGCAGTCTTCCCGGCGGTAGTGAGCAGTACTTC.

This clonotype has a handful of counts. The chain recombines TRBV11-2 with TRBJ2-5, with 11 bases fitting TRBD2. CDR3 size: 16 residues. Germline trimming cut 4 bases from V and 2 bases from J; bases unmatched to any gene: 6. Germline loops: CDR1 SGHAT, CDR2 FQNNGV. DNA of the CDR3: TGTGCCAGCAGCTCCCCGGGACTAGCGGAACAAGAGACCCAGTACTTC. Its protein is CASSSPGLAEQETQYF.

This clonotype came up many times. The chain is built from TRBV6-1 and TRBJ2-5, with 7 bases identical to TRBD2. CDR3 length equals 16 residues. The junction had 15 bases not matched to a gene; V was cut back by 6 bases and J by 5 bases. Germline assignment: CDR1 MNHNS and CDR2 SASEGT. This CDR3 reads CASSHPRGGIEETQYF. In nucleotides, the CDR3 is TGTGCCAGCAGCCACCCAAGGGGAGGGATCGAGGAGACCCAGTACTTC.

There are many counts of this clonotype. This rearrangement joins TRBV20-1 to TRBJ2-5; D is possibly TRBD1 (6 bases). The CDR3 totals 13 residues. Looked up from germline, CDR1 is DFQATT and CDR2 is SNEGSKA (reference sequence). V lost 1 base and J lost 1, with 7 bases in between. CDR3 residues: CSARADSQETQYF. CDR3 sequence (DNA): TGCAGTGCTAGAGCGGACAGCCAAGAGACCCAGTACTTC.

This clonotype was found a few times. The rearrangement uses TRBV28 and TRBJ2-2, with unresolved D. The germline CDR1 and CDR2 sequences are MDHEN and SYDVKM. The length of the CDR3 is 16 residues. V was shortened by 3 bases and J by 1 base, with 12 bases between the two germline ends. The CDR3, as DNA: TGTGCCAGCAGTTTTAAGGGCCTATTGAACACCGGGGAGCTGTTTTTT. Amino acids: CASSFKGLLNTGELFF.

In this sample, this clonotype turned up many times. The chain uses TRBV7-3 and TRBJ2-5, with 13 bases matching TRBD2. In germline, CDR1 is SGHTA, CDR2 FQGTGA. Losses at the gene ends were 4 bases for V and 4 bases for J; bases not matched to a gene: 6. The CDR3 totals 16 residues. CDR3 sequence: CASSSTSGRDRETQYF. The CDR3 DNA reads as TGTGCCAGCAGCTCTACTAGCGGGAGGGACCGAGAGACCCAGTACTTC.

The chain couples TRBV19 to TRBJ1-5; TRBD1 agrees at 8 bases. Germline V CDR1 and CDR2: LNHDA, SQIVND (reference sequence). The CDR3 has 14 residues. V lost 3 bases to trimming and J lost 2 bases; unmatched junction nucleotides: 0. CDR3 in DNA: TGTGCCAGTAGTATGGGACAGGGCAATCAGCCCCAGCATTTT. Residues: CASSMGQGNQPQHF. Filled out from reference TRBV19 and TRBJ1-5, the complete variable domain reads DGGITQSPKYLFRKEGQNVTLSCEQNLNHDAMYWYRQDPGQGLRLIYYSQIVNDFQKGDIAEGYSVSREKKESFPLTVTSAQKNPTAFYLCASSMGQGNQPQHFGDGTRLSIL.

The genes are TRBV18 and TRBJ2-2; 10 positions agree with TRBD1. This CDR3 is built from 16 residues. CDR1 is KGHSH and CDR2 is LQKENI in the germline V gene. The ends lost 0 bases at V and 4 bases at J; junction bases unmatched: 2. Here the CDR3 reads CASSPPGQGTTGELFF. In nucleotides, the CDR3 is TGTGCCAGCTCACCACCGGGACAGGGGACCACCGGGGAGCTGTTTTTT.

The V call is TRBV11-1, the J call TRBJ2-1; 10 nucleotides match TRBD2. The germline CDR1 and CDR2 sequences are SGHAT and FQDESV (reference sequence). V shed 3 bases, J shed 9 bases, and the junction held 5 bases outside the gene matches. The CDR3 spans 14 residues. The CDR3 DNA reads as TGTGCCAGCAGCTTTAGCGGGAGGCGGGTTGAGCAGTTCTTC. Translated: CASSFSGRRVEQFF.

There are many counts of this clonotype. The gene calls are TRBV7-9 and TRBJ1-2; no clear D. Germline V gives CDR1 SEHNR, CDR2 FQNEAQ (reference sequence). This CDR3 has 13 amino acids. Between the trimmed V and J ends, which lost 0 bases and 14 bases, there was a span of 16 bases. The CDR3 sequence is CASSLALRSPWTF. The DNA of the CDR3 is TGTGCCAGCAGCTTAGCATTGAGGAGCCCGTGGACCTTC.

This clonotype was detected ten times or more. The genes are TRBV28 and TRBJ1-5, with D possibly TRBD1 on 5 matching bases. This CDR3 comprises 15 residues. The germline CDR1 and CDR2 sequences are MDHEN and SYDVKM. Between the trimmed V and J ends, which lost 4 bases and 3 bases, there was a span of 13 bases. The chain's CDR3 is CASSSQGRDNQPQHF. CDR3 DNA sequence: TGTGCCAGCAGTTCGCAGGGACGGGACAATCAGCCCCAGCATTTT.

There are many counts of this clonotype. The chain combines TRBV10-2 with TRBJ2-7; 8 nucleotides agree with TRBD2. The junction had 6 bases not matched to a gene; V was cut back by 3 bases and J by 2 bases. Germline V gives CDR1 WSHSY, CDR2 SAAADI. The CDR3 contains 15 residues. The CDR3 DNA is TGCGCCAGCAGTGAAGGCGGGAGGAATACCTACGAGCAGTACTTC. This encodes CASSEGGRNTYEQYF.

V gene TRBV6-2 or TRBV6-3 combines with J gene TRBJ2-5; D uncertain. The ends were cut back, 5 bases at V and 0 bases at J, with 10 bases in the middle. Germline V gene sequence: CDR1 MNHEY, CDR2 SVGEGT. This CDR3 has 14 amino acids. The DNA for the CDR3 is TGTGCCAGCAGTACCCTCCCGTACCAAGAGACCCAGTACTTC. The encoded protein is CASSTLPYQETQYF.

CDR3 sequence (DNA): TGTGCCAGCCTCTCCCCGTGGGGACTAGCGGACTCCGGCCCCTACGAGCAGTACTTC. It specifies CASLSPWGLADSGPYEQYF. The chain couples TRBV28 to TRBJ2-7; 11 bases align to TRBD2. Germline CDR1 reads MDHEN; CDR2 reads SYDVKM. This CDR3 has 19 amino acids. J was trimmed by 2 bases and V by 8 bases; bases with no gene match: 20.

This clonotype was seen at least ten times. This chain joins TRBV28 and TRBJ2-7; the D gene is possibly TRBD2 (7 bases). Germline assignment: CDR1 MDHEN and CDR2 SYDVKM. The length of the CDR3 is 14 residues. The V end lost 6 bases, the J end lost 5 bases, and 17 bases lay between the germline ends. CDR3 nucleotide sequence: TGTGCCAGCAGCAGGGGCGGGAGTCTACACGAGCAGTACTTC. This sequence encodes CASSRGGSLHEQYF.

A few counts support this clonotype. The chain has TRBV20-1 and TRBJ2-7; TRBD1 agrees at 8 bases. J lost 1 base, V lost 1 base, and 6 bases had no gene match. This CDR3 has 15 residues. CDR1 and CDR2 from the germline V gene are DFQATT and SNEGSKA (reference sequence). The CDR3 DNA reads TGCAGTGCTAGAGGCCCCGGACAGGGATCCTACGAGCAGTACTTC. Its translation: CSARGPGQGSYEQYF.

This clonotype has ten or more counts. This rearrangement joins TRBV27 to TRBJ1-1; 9 nucleotides match TRBD1. CDR1 and CDR2 from the germline V gene are MNHEY and SMNVEV (reference sequence). The V segment lost 5 bases and the J segment 5 bases; nucleotides outside the gene matches: 6. This CDR3 is 14 amino acids long. Here the CDR3 DNA reads TGTGCCAGCAGTCTTACAGGGGGCGCGACTGAAGCTTTCTTT. Amino acids: CASSLTGGATEAFF.

This clonotype was recorded many times. This chain joins TRBV5-1 and TRBJ2-7, with TRBD1 matching over 8 bases. Germline V gives CDR1 SGHRS, CDR2 YFSETQ. Unmatched junction bases numbered 9, after V lost 0 bases and J lost 4 bases. The CDR3 has 16 amino acids. The chain's CDR3 is CASSLAIRTGTYEQYF. CDR3 in DNA: TGCGCCAGCAGCTTGGCCATCCGGACAGGGACGTACGAGCAGTACTTC.

This clonotype was picked up many times. The chain carries TRBV2 and TRBJ2-2; possibly TRBD2 for D (5 bases). Per the germline V gene, CDR1 is SNHLY and CDR2 is FYNNEI. The ends were cut back, 7 bases at V and 4 bases at J, with 16 bases in the middle. The CDR3 loop spans 15 amino acids. The CDR3 region is CASKGVVSSTGELFF. CDR3 coding DNA: TGTGCCAGCAAGGGAGTTGTCTCTTCCACCGGGGAGCTGTTTTTT.

This clonotype was seen at least ten times. The chain carries TRBV2 and TRBJ2-2; perhaps D is TRBD1 or TRBD2 (6 bases each). Trimming left V 6 bases short and J 10 bases short, with 9 bases between. The CDR3 contains 11 residues. Germline lookup yields CDR1 SNHLY and CDR2 FYNNEI. The CDR3 coding sequence is TGTGCCAGCAGGGGGGGACAGGAGCTGTTTTTT. Encoded protein: CASRGGQELFF.